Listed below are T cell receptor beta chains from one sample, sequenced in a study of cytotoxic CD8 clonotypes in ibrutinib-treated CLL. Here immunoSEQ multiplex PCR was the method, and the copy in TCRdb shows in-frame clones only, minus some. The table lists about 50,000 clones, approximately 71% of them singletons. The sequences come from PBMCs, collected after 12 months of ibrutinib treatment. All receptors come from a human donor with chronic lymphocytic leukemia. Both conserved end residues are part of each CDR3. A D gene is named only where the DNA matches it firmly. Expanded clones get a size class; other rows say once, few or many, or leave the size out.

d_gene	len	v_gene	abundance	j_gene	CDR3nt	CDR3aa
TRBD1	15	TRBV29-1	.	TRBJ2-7	TGCAGCGTTGAAGATACGGAACAGGGGGAGCGGGAGCAGTACTTC	CSVEDTEQGEREQYF
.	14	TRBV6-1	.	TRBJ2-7	TGTGCCAGCAGTGAAGTCTTGCGGTCCTACGAGCAGTACTTC	CASSEVLRSYEQYF
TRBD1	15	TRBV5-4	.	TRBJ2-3	TGCGCCAGCGATACCCCGGGACAGGGCACAGATACGCAGTATTTT	CASDTPGQGTDTQYF
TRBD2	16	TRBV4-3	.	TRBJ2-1	TGCGCCAGCAGCCAAGATCCAAGCGGGAGAACGAATGAGCAGTTCTTC	CASSQDPSGRTNEQFF
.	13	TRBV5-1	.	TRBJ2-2	TGCGCCAGCGGACTTACGAACACCGGGGAGCTGTTTTTT	CASGLTNTGELFF
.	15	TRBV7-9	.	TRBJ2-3	TGTGCCAGCAGAAATGAGCCTCCAACAATTTCCCCGCAGTATTTT	CASRNEPPTISPQYF
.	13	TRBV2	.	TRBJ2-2	TGTGCCAGCAAGCGTAGCGGTACCGGGGAGCTGTTTTTT	CASKRSGTGELFF
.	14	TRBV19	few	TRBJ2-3	TGTGCCAGTAACAGACAGGCCAGCACAGATACGCAGTATTTT	CASNRQASTDTQYF
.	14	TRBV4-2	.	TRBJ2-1	TGTGCCAGCAGCCAAGGCGGAACTTACAATGAGCAGTTCTTC	CASSQGGTYNEQFF
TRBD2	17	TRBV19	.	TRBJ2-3	TGTGCCAGTAGTACCCCGGGACTAGCGGGATACACAGATACGCAGTATTTT	CASSTPGLAGYTDTQYF